This TCR beta chain was identified during a study of regulatory T cells in long-lasting Graves disease. Worth noting for this clonotype: Its antigen is not known.

There are 12 residues in the CDR3. CDR1 and CDR2 (germline): KGHDR, SFDVKD. After removal of 4 bases from V and 9 bases from J, the junction contained 1 base not matched to a gene. Findings and limits, study-wide: Thyroid tissue was not sampled; only peripheral blood was. Persistent disease favored TRBV28, TRBJ1-2 and TRBJ2-5.

Assembly of TCR beta libraries relied on iRepertoire HTBI primers together with Arm-PCR of CDR3 regions. TCRdb re-called the multiplex PCR reads through MiXCR, storing one row per CDR3 protein. The sample lists under 450,000 distinct CDR3 sequences; about 10% were seen once. Specified time point: newly diagnosed GD, antithyroid drugs for less than 3 months. From RNA extracted from PBMCs, the TCR library was made. In addition, the sample was reused for a study of T cells in Graves' hyperthyroidism and ophthalmopathy.

This material consisted of peripheral blood mononuclear cells (PBMCs), taken at new diagnosis, from a patient treated with antithyroid drugs. The TCR was taken from a woman aged 18-29 years with Graves disease. The rearrangement joins TRBV24-1 to TRBJ2-1, with 8 bases aligning to TRBD1. CDR3 in DNA: TGTGCCACCAGTGACGACAGGGGTGAGCAGTTCTTC. As protein: CATSDDRGEQFF.